Here is one T cell receptor beta chain with its context. How the authors handled the data: The authors estimated nucleated cell counts from reference gene primer amplification. The table came from immunoSEQ multiplex PCR; TCRdb's copy has only in-frame clones and leaves some out. The V and J calls and clone size come from that table; D and trimming were worked out from the DNA. The sample holds about 220,000 clones; roughly 80% are singletons and the top ten take about 2.1%. V lost 5 bases and J 0 bases, leaving 11 bases between the germline ends. The CDR3 length is 15 residues. Germline V gene lookup returns CDR1 SEHNR and CDR2 FQNEAQ (reference sequence). This sample is drawn from a study of blood T cell repertoires in COVID-19. Study context: The United States, Italy and Spain provided the acute and convalescent COVID-19 samples. T cells, B-cell-depleted T cells, or PBMCs provided the cDNA or gDNA that served as material.

The chain joins TRBV7-9 to TRBJ1-3, with D unresolved. The TCR was taken from a woman between 55 and 75 years old with acute or convalescent COVID-19. The sequencing sample was made of peripheral blood. The CDR3 protein is CASSSAGFSGNTIYF. CDR3 nucleotides: TGTGCCAGCAGCAGTGCGGGGTTCTCTGGAAACACCATATATTTT.